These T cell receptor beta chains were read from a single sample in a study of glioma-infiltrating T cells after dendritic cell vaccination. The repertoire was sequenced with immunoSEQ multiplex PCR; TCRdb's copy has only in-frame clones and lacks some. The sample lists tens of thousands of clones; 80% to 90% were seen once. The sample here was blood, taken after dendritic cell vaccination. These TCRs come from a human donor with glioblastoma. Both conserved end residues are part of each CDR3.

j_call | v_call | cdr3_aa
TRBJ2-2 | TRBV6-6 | CASRTGGRANGELFF
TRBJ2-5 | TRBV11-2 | CASRAPRTGSQETQYF
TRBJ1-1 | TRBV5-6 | CASSPGVRAGRAEAFF
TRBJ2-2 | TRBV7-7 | CAISRGNGELFF
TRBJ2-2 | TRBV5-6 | CASSLAGNTGELFF
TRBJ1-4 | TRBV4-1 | CASSLRTASNEKLFF
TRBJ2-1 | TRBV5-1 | CASSAVYNEQFF
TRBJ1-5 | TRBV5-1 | CASSPGTGKKHSGNQPQHF
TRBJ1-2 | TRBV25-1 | CASSAAMGQTHYGYTF
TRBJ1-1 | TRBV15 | CATSRDVPENTEAFF